This paragraph reports one T cell receptor beta chain. The antigen it binds to is not known. There are no base qualities to consult, and no much larger clone falls within one base. The sample belongs to a study of identical twins (dated by TCRdb to 2016 to 2017). Some background on the complete study: The study deep-sequenced TCR alpha and beta repertoires from monozygotic twins, unrelated adults of various ages and cord blood to test whether fetal clonotypes persist. To rule out contamination, replicate twin experiments were performed at different times with different library preparation protocols. What the authors observed across the whole study: Compared with coincidental sharing between unrelated individuals, an excess of low generation-probability sequences was observed among out-of-frame TCR alpha sequences shared between twins. In beta out-of-frame sequences, excess twin sharing was weaker, because having fewer shared sequences lowered the signal-to-noise ratio. Zero-insertion analyses could be partly confounded by invariant T cells such as MAIT and iNKT, although diverse VJ usage argued against such confounding for most clonotypes. Abundant cord blood beta clonotypes had fewer insertions, young adult naive repertoires showed a similar but weaker trend, and memory repertoires showed no such trend. Because the same donors could not be followed over many years, the conclusions depended on cross-sectional statistical analysis. In monozygotic twins, out-of-frame TCR alpha sharing was systematically underestimated by recombination models, although the models agreed with sharing between unrelated individuals.

There are 12 amino acids in the CDR3, from cysteine to phenylalanine inclusive. The DNA shown is the 36-base CDR3, in frame from base 1. CDR1 is given as SGHTA and CDR2 as FQGNSA, both from the germline V gene. The germline ends are 8 bases apart after V is trimmed by 3 bases and J by 5 bases. All donors were healthy Caucasians. Three pairs of female monozygotic twins, all aged roughly 18 to 30 years, made up the twin cohort. Positive isolation kits from Invitrogen were used to isolate the CD4+ and CD8+ T cell populations. The receptor library was made with 5' RACE. Sequencing used an Illumina HiSeq 2000. A universal primer binding site was added through template switching, and the final cDNA carried a unique molecular identifier so that TCR cDNA molecules could be counted accurately. Specific primers in the conserved constant-segment region were used to synthesize first-strand cDNA for TCR alpha and beta chains. To control for contamination, every cDNA library was double barcoded, receiving both a SMART-Mk sample barcode and Illumina barcodes. TruSeq adapter sequences, together with Illumina sample barcodes, were added in two successive PCR steps. TCR alpha and beta cDNA libraries were sequenced on the Illumina HiSeq platform with custom primers. The study's own analysis went as follows. Raw reads were processed with MiGEC to extract unique molecular identifiers, and MiXCR was used to determine CDR3 positions. For each individual, recombination models were inferred using an EM algorithm with the repgenHMM and IGoR tools. The tcR package in R was used for shared clonotype analysis, with sharing normalized by the product of cloneset sizes. To study raw recombination without the effects of thymic and clonal selection, out-of-frame nonproductive sequences were analyzed. TCRdb handled the public reads itself, with Q25 trimming in fastp and clone calling in MiXCR, and kept productive beta chains. One record per CDR3 amino acid sequence lists the most common genes and DNA. TCRdb's processing, not the authors', yielded these V and J calls. This sample holds 500,000 or so distinct CDR3 sequences; roughly a fifth were observed only once. Around 1% of the sample comes from the top ten.

The same data also contributed to another study, on T cells expressing NK-cell markers. The second study also describes: Three sorted T-cell subsets (CD3+CD56+NKG2C+, CD3+CD56+NKG2C- and CD3+CD56-NKG2C+) from fewer than 10 donors had their TCR beta-chain repertoires profiled. Among the eight sequenced donors, seven were HCMV-seropositive and one was HCMV-seronegative. In several experiments an anti-gammadeltaTCR antibody was added to restrict sorting to alphabetaTCR-expressing T cells. In more than 5 donors, the dominant CD3+CD56+NKG2C+ clonotypes ranked among the top 10 CD8+ clonotypes, making up about 1.0-8% of CD8+ T cells. Those dominant clonotypes were again the most abundant among CD3+CD56-NKG2C+ cells in a handful of donors, at roughly 25-65%. It remained unclear whether the expanded NKG2C-expressing T cell clones were specific for HCMV antigens. The study sequenced eight donors, all healthy volunteers chosen at random: three men and five women. To determine HCMV serostatus, a commercial ELISA kit was used to detect HCMV-specific IgG in serum. MIGEC handled demultiplexing of the reads and grouping by UMI, while MiTCR was used to assemble and quantify clonotypes. To remove erroneous sequences, TCR cDNA sequences were retained only when supported by two or more reads. The tcR package was used for downstream repertoire analysis, and clonotypes were matched between fractions using CDR3 nucleotide sequence together with V segment. VDJmatch was used to annotate antigen specificity against VDJdb, with one amino acid substitution in CDR3 permitted.

The sequenced sample was CD4+ T cells sorted from blood. The rearranged segments are TRBV7-2 and TRBJ2-7; a weak D assignment points to TRBD1 (5 bases agree). The receptor was derived from a woman aged 18-29 years in good health. The CDR3 region has the sequence CASSLTVHEQYF. The DNA reads as follows: TGTGCCAGCAGCTTGACAGTGCACGAGCAGTACTTC.